The subject of this entry is one T cell receptor (beta chain). The antigen remains undetermined. The data are from a study of CD8+ T cells in alopecia areata. Study-wide points: Compared with mice, patients displayed less clear TCR sharing, possibly for HLA-related reasons.

Extraction of RNA preceded its reverse transcription into cDNA, which served as the sequencing template. The method was immunoSEQ multiplex PCR; TCRdb's version includes in-frame clones alone and lacks a portion of them. The repertoire holds 150,000 to 200,000 clones, with roughly 60% as singletons. Sorting of CD4+ and CD8+ T cells was performed on PBMCs. The germline V and J ends were trimmed by 6 bases and 0 bases, with 12 bases remaining between them. The CDR3 loop spans 13 amino acids. Per the germline V gene, CDR1 is SQVTM and CDR2 is ANQGSEA. The specimen was CD4+ T cells sorted from blood. The chain has TRBV29-1 and TRBJ2-7; weak D call: TRBD1 (6 bases). This clonotype originated in a human donor in good health. Written as DNA, the CDR3 is TGCAGCGTCCCAAAGACAGGCTCCTACGAGCAGTACTTC. Amino acid sequence: CSVPKTGSYEQYF.